One sample yielded the 28 T cell receptor beta chains listed below, sequenced in a study of blood T cell repertoires in COVID-19. Sequenced by immunoSEQ multiplex PCR; TCRdb stores in-frame clones only, minus some. The top ten clones hold about 1.9% of a sample with about 80,000 clones, 90% to 95% of them seen once. The sequenced sample was peripheral blood. These receptors originate from a woman between 45 and 65 years old in a cohort sampled during active COVID-19.

This clone was picked up one time. V usage is TRBV6-5 and J usage is TRBJ2-5; perhaps TRBD1 as D (6 bases). The CDR3 is 13 residues long. V lost 6 bases to trimming and J lost 1 base, with 9 bases between them. CDR1 and CDR2 (germline): MNHEY, SVGAGI. The CDR3 sequence: CASRTGLQETQYF. The CDR3 nucleotides are TGTGCCAGCAGAACAGGGCTCCAAGAGACCCAGTACTTC.

The chain links TRBV9 to TRBJ2-7; 8 nucleotides match TRBD2. V was pared by 0 bases and J by 4 bases, with 12 bases of the junction left unmatched. CDR3 length: 17 amino acids. The germline CDR1 and CDR2 sequences are SGDLS and YYNGEE. Here the CDR3 reads CASSVGPGRGTSYEQYF. CDR3 nucleotide sequence: TGTGCCAGCAGCGTAGGTCCAGGGAGAGGGACTAGTTACGAGCAGTACTTC.

This clone was seen only once. This chain links TRBV15 with TRBJ2-7, with D tentatively TRBD2 (6 bases). Trimming took 1 base from V and 4 from J, leaving 14 bases between them. Looked up from germline, CDR1 is LNHNV and CDR2 is YYDKDF (reference sequence). This CDR3 has 15 residues. The CDR3 loop is CATSRVVFGGYEQYF. The CDR3, as DNA: TGTGCCACCAGCAGAGTCGTTTTCGGGGGATACGAGCAGTACTTC.

V and J are TRBV12-2 and TRBJ1-1. TRBV12-2 constitutes a pseudogene. The CDR3 covers 14 residues. The CDR3 is CASRPARGNTEAFF. The CDR3 coding sequence is TGTGCAAGTCGCCCCGCCCGGGGGAACACTGAAGCTTTCTTT.

This rearrangement joins TRBV19 to TRBJ1-2, with D perhaps matching TRBD1 (6 bases). This CDR3 comprises 14 residues. Germline loops: CDR1 LNHDA, CDR2 SQIVND (reference sequence). Trimming shortened V by 2 bases and J by 10 bases, and 17 bases separated the two germline ends. CDR3 bases: TGTGCCAGTAGTATACCCGGGACCGGACAGATCTACACCTTC. Protein product: CASSIPGTGQIYTF.

The CDR3 region has the DNA TGTGCCAGTAGTAGGGGAGTGAATTCACCCCTCCACTTT. As protein: CASSRGVNSPLHF. The V gene is TRBV19, the J gene TRBJ1-6; D call uncertain. This CDR3 comprises 13 residues. CDR1 LNHDA and CDR2 SQIVND come from the germline V gene (reference sequence). Trimming took 4 bases from V and 7 from J, leaving 8 bases between them.

This clone was detected once. The chain links TRBV5-4 to TRBJ1-2; D remains ambiguous. Germline CDR1 reads SGHNT; CDR2 reads YYREEE (reference sequence). Trimming removed 3 bases at V and 11 bases at J, with 17 bases between. There are 13 residues in the CDR3. CDR3 sequence reads: CASSSSDLSSYTF. The CDR3, as DNA: TGTGCCAGCAGCTCCTCTGATCTCAGTTCATACACCTTC.

The J gene is TRBJ1-1, the V gene TRBV5-1; the D is unclear. CDR3 length: 13 amino acids. V gave up 5 bases and J gave up 1 base, with 9 bases separating them. CDR1 is SGHRS, CDR2 YFSETQ, per germline. In nucleotides, the CDR3 is TGCGCCAGCAGGGCCAACCCGAACACTGAAGCTTTCTTT. As protein: CASRANPNTEAFF.

The chain carries TRBV3-1 (or the pseudogene TRBV3-2) and TRBJ2-7; 14 bases agree with TRBD2. Trimming cost V 9 bases and J 4 bases; bases outside gene matches: 5. CDR1 LGHDT and CDR2 YNNKEL come from the germline V gene (reference sequence). CDR3 length: 14 residues. The CDR3 DNA reads as TGTGCCAGTAGGACTAGCGGGGGGACTTACGAGCAGTACTTC. Translation: CASRTSGGTYEQYF.

This chain links TRBV5-1 with TRBJ2-3; TRBD2 might be the D (5 bases). With 0 bases removed from V and 1 base from J, the gap between germline ends came to 9 bases. This CDR3 contains 15 residues. Germline V lookup: CDR1 SGHRS, CDR2 YFSETQ. The CDR3 sequence is CASSLAMRGTDTQYF. The DNA for the CDR3 is TGCGCCAGCAGCTTGGCCATGCGGGGCACAGATACGCAGTATTTT.

The J gene is TRBJ2-3, the V gene TRBV3-1 (or the pseudogene TRBV3-2), with 8 positions matching TRBD1. The CDR3 has 18 residues. From germline, CDR1 is LGHDT and CDR2 YNNKEL (reference sequence). The junction had 16 bases not matched to a gene; V was cut back by 2 bases and J by 6 bases. CDR3 sequence reads: CASSQLAGRGTGRDTQYF. The CDR3 nucleotides read TGTGCCAGCAGCCAATTGGCTGGGAGAGGGACAGGACGCGATACGCAGTATTTT.

The chain is built from TRBV2 and TRBJ2-5; a possible D gene is TRBD1 (5 bases). V shed 4 bases and J shed 3 bases, with 9 bases lying between them. CDR1 and CDR2 from the germline V gene are SNHLY and FYNNEI. This CDR3 has 13 residues. The CDR3 reads CASSAGREETQYF. The DNA for the CDR3 is TGTGCCAGCAGTGCGGGCAGGGAAGAGACCCAGTACTTC. Variable domain in full (rest from reference TRBV2 and TRBJ2-5): EPEVTQTPSHQVTQMGQEVILRCVPISNHLYFYWYRQILGQKVEFLVSFYNNEISEKSEIFDDQFSVERPDGSNFTLKIRSTKLEDSAMYFCASSAGREETQYFGPGTRLLVL.

The rearrangement uses TRBV7-3 and TRBJ2-3, with D tentatively TRBD1 (5 bases). With 5 bases removed from V and 2 bases from J, the gap between germline ends came to 14 bases. Germline V lookup: CDR1 SGHTA, CDR2 FQGTGA. The CDR3 contains 15 residues. The CDR3 coding sequence is TGTGCCAGCAGCCCCGCCCAGGGAAACACAGATACGCAGTATTTT. As protein: CASSPAQGNTDTQYF. Full variable domain (outside the CDR3, taken from reference TRBV7-3 and TRBJ2-3): GAGVSQTPSNKVTEKGKYVELRCDPISGHTALYWYRQSLGQGPEFLIYFQGTGAADDSGLPNDRFFAVRPEGSVSTLKIQRTERGDSAVYLCASSPAQGNTDTQYFGPGTRLTVL.

The chain is built from TRBV12-3 or TRBV12-4 and TRBJ2-1; 7 nucleotides line up with TRBD2. V gave up 6 bases and J gave up 7 bases; unmatched junction bases: 6. CDR3 size: 13 residues. CDR3 protein: CASRLGGGNEQFF. As DNA, the CDR3 is TGTGCCAGCAGACTGGGGGGGGGTAATGAGCAGTTCTTC.

The V and J genes are TRBV4-1 and TRBJ2-7; D is unresolved. Germline CDR1 MGHRA, CDR2 YSYEKL. V dropped 0 bases and J dropped 3 bases, with 15 bases sitting between them. This CDR3 has 16 residues. The CDR3 is CASSQEVSSTIYEQYF. CDR3 sequence (DNA): TGCGCCAGCAGCCAAGAAGTTTCGAGCACGATCTACGAGCAGTACTTC.

V is TRBV14 and J is TRBJ2-7; possible D gene TRBD2, 6 bases. This CDR3 has 14 amino acids. The ends were cut back, 0 bases at V and 4 bases at J, with 10 bases in the middle. The germline gives CDR1 SGHDN, CDR2 FVKESK. The CDR3 nucleotides are TGTGCCAGCAGCCAAGACTTGGCGGGGTACGAGCAGTACTTC. It codes for CASSQDLAGYEQYF.

The rearrangement joins TRBV4-2 to TRBJ2-7; D may be TRBD2 (5 bases). This CDR3 is 17 amino acids long. Trimming removed 0 bases at V and 4 bases at J, with 19 bases between. Germline CDR1 reads LGHNA; CDR2 reads YNFKEQ. This CDR3 reads CASSQDPLRVNSYEQYF. In DNA form, the CDR3 reads TGTGCCAGCAGCCAAGATCCCCTGCGGGTCAACTCGTACGAGCAGTACTTC.

This chain uses TRBV2 with TRBJ1-2; no clear D gene. Germline CDR1 reads SNHLY; CDR2 reads FYNNEI. V lost 3 bases and J 3 bases, leaving 8 bases between the germline ends. The CDR3 runs to 13 residues. The CDR3 reads CASSDSQYYGYTF. CDR3 DNA sequence: TGTGCCAGCAGTGATAGCCAGTACTATGGCTACACCTTC.

The rearrangement joins TRBV7-9 to TRBJ2-7, with 8 bases lining up with TRBD1. The V gene's germline CDR1 is SEHNR and CDR2 FQNEAQ (reference sequence). The CDR3 runs 14 residues. V lost 4 bases, J lost 0 bases, and 2 bases stayed unmatched. The DNA of the CDR3 is TGTGCCAGCAGCTCGGACAGGGTCTCCTACGAGCAGTACTTC. Protein: CASSSDRVSYEQYF.

This chain uses TRBV27 with TRBJ1-1, with 7 bases aligning to TRBD1. Germline CDR1 reads MNHEY; CDR2 reads SMNVEV (reference sequence). Trimming removed 7 bases from V and 4 bases from J; junction bases left unmatched: 6. The CDR3 sequence is 13 residues long. The CDR3 spells CASKPDRSTEAFF. DNA for the CDR3: TGTGCCAGCAAGCCGGACAGGTCCACTGAAGCTTTCTTT.

The rearrangement uses TRBV7-9 and TRBJ2-1, with D perhaps matching TRBD1 (5 bases). Germline CDR1 is SEHNR and CDR2 is FQNEAQ (reference sequence). This CDR3 spans 15 amino acids. Between the trimmed V and J ends, which lost 5 bases and 4 bases, there was a span of 15 bases. CDR3 coding DNA: TGTGCCAGCAGCCTCCAGGGCCAAACGTACAATGAGCAGTTCTTC. Translation: CASSLQGQTYNEQFF.

V is TRBV3-1 (or the pseudogene TRBV3-2) and J is TRBJ2-3; TRBD2 matches at 8 bases. The CDR3 is 15 amino acids. CDR1 and CDR2 from the germline V gene are LGHDT and YNNKEL (reference sequence). V dropped 10 bases and J dropped 1; count of bases not matched to a gene: 10. This CDR3 is CATIQSGSGTDTQYF. The DNA of the CDR3 is TGTGCCACCATACAAAGCGGGAGCGGCACAGATACGCAGTATTTT.

V gene TRBV14 combines with J gene TRBJ1-3; D remains ambiguous. Germline lookup yields CDR1 SGHDN and CDR2 FVKESK. The CDR3 is made up of 16 amino acids. V lost 2 bases and J 0 bases, leaving 11 bases between the germline ends. The CDR3 coding sequence is TGTGCCAGCAGCCAAACCCGGGTGAACTCTGGAAACACCATATATTTT. The encoded protein is CASSQTRVNSGNTIYF.

In its sample, this clone was seen once. V gene TRBV5-1 combines with J gene TRBJ2-7; 10 positions match TRBD1. The V gene end was trimmed by 4 bases and the J gene end by 2 bases; junction bases not matched to a gene: 3. Per the germline V gene, CDR1 is SGHRS and CDR2 is YFSETQ. This CDR3 is 14 amino acids long. In nucleotides, the CDR3 is TGCGCCAGCAGCCAGACAGGGGGCACCTACGAGCAGTACTTC. Protein product: CASSQTGGTYEQYF.

This clone was recorded only once. The gene calls are TRBV11-2 and TRBJ2-7, with a tentative D call TRBD1 (6 bases). This CDR3 spans 17 amino acids. Looked up from germline, CDR1 is SGHAT and CDR2 is FQNNGV. The V end lost 0 bases, the J end lost 3 bases, and 18 bases lay between the germline ends. The CDR3 spells CASSLESLGTYFYEQYF. The DNA of the CDR3 is TGTGCCAGCAGCTTAGAAAGTTTGGGGACATATTTCTACGAGCAGTACTTC.

The rearrangement uses TRBV7-9 and TRBJ1-4; D uncertain. The length of the CDR3 is 14 residues. Germline loops: CDR1 SEHNR, CDR2 FQNEAQ (reference sequence). Deletions cut 1 base from V and 7 bases from J, with 10 bases between. CDR3 sequence reads: CASSLVVGGEKLFF. The CDR3 bases are TGTGCCAGCAGCTTAGTAGTAGGCGGTGAAAAACTGTTTTTT.

Note on this clone: At one of its ends the junction is not consistent with the germline gene, which may arise from a read error. J is TRBJ2-3 and V is TRBV7-7, with 7 bases fitting TRBD2. The germline V gene has CDR1 SSHAT and CDR2 FNYEAQ (reference sequence). The CDR3 covers 14 residues. The CDR3 protein is CASSLGEGTDTQYF. CDR3 nucleotide sequence: TGTGCTAGCAGCTTAGGGGAGGGGACAGATACGCAGTATTTT. Full variable domain (outside the CDR3, taken from reference TRBV7-7 and TRBJ2-3): GAGVSQSPRYKVTKRGQDVTLRCDPISSHATLYWYQQALGQGPEFLTYFNYEAQPDKSGLPSDRFSAERPEGSISTLTIQRTEQRDSAMYRCASSLGEGTDTQYFGPGTRLTVL.

The chain combines TRBV10-3 with TRBJ1-1; no reliable D call. Germline V gene data show CDR1 as ENHRY and CDR2 as SYGVKD. V shed 7 bases and J shed 5 bases, with 11 bases lying between them. CDR3 length: 12 amino acids. The CDR3 protein is CAINNIGTEAFF. The CDR3 nucleotides read TGTGCCATCAACAATATCGGGACTGAAGCTTTCTTT.